This entry describes one T cell receptor (beta chain). Its antigen remains unknown. These data come from a study of blood T cells in healthy people across ages. Notes on the study in general: PBMCs that were unsorted prevented a conclusive naive versus antigen-experienced comparison. Both higher diversity and more naive CD4+ cells marked long-lived donors when set against aged donors.

J gave up 2 bases and V 3 bases, and 20 bases lay outside the gene matches. CDR3 length: 20 residues. Combining a sample-barcoded 5' primer with a J-beta primer mix, a second PCR ran for roughly 7 to 12 cycles. TCRdb ran MiXCR on the 5' RACE reads and lists one entry per CDR3 protein. The data contain hundreds of thousands of distinct CDR3 sequences, under 35% of them singletons. Material for sequencing was blood. This sequence was found in a woman over 75 in good health. The rearrangement joins TRBV12-3 or TRBV12-4 to TRBJ1-2; TRBD1 agrees at 8 bases. This chain's CDR3 is CASSFRPPGQGGKGNYGYTF. For the CDR3, the DNA is TGTGCCAGCAGTTTTCGTCCCCCCGGACAGGGAGGAAAAGGCAACTATGGCTACACCTTC.